The 20 T cell receptor beta chains given below trace back to one sample, sequenced in a study of tumor-infiltrating lymphocytes in primary liver carcinoma. With 500 to 650 ng total RNA as template and a constant-region primer, TCR beta cDNA was made. Nested multiplex PCR, run for three rounds with slightly modified ARM-PCR, yielded TCR beta libraries. Amplification in the first two PCR rounds was performed using TRBV1-TRBV30 forward primers and a C-beta reverse primer for about 10 cycles each. A single record per CDR3 protein comes from TCRdb applying MiXCR to the multiplex PCR reads. The sample includes more than 85,000 distinct CDR3 sequences, roughly 80% of them seen just once. The study co-extracted DNA and RNA from 20-30 mg of unsorted bulk tissue. What was sequenced was liver tumor tissue from sampling region 3. Subset noted: tumor region T3, left-lateral pole. The receptors were gathered from a man aged 35-49 years with primary liver carcinoma and hepatitis B virus infection.

The CDR3 DNA is TGTGCCAGCAGTTGGATTCATGGGGCGGATAACAATCAGCCCCAGCATTTT. Amino acid sequence: CASSWIHGADNNQPQHF. The chain combines TRBV6-6 with TRBJ1-5; the D gene is possibly TRBD1 (5 bases). V shed 4 bases and J shed 3 bases, with 19 bases lying between them. The CDR3 runs 17 residues. Looked up from germline, CDR1 is MNHNY and CDR2 is SVGAGI (reference sequence).

Worth noting for this clonotype: One end of the junction does not line up with germline, which may come from a read error. The genes are TRBV5-6 and TRBJ2-1, with D hard to call. Germline values: CDR1 SGHDT, CDR2 YYEEEE. This CDR3 is built from 16 residues. The CDR3 sequence is CASSLELVGIGDEQFF. In nucleotides, the CDR3 is TGTGCCAGCAGTTTGGAGTTGGTGGGAATCGGCGATGAGCAGTTCTTC.

With regard to this clonotype: Since no conserved phenylalanine or tryptophan closes the CDR3, a read error is the likely cause. The chain joins TRBV11-2 to TRBJ2-1, with 9 bases fitting TRBD2. CDR3 length: 17 amino acids. Looked up from germline, CDR1 is SGHAT and CDR2 is FQNNGV. Written as DNA, the CDR3 is TGTGCCAACAGCTTAGATAGGAGCGGGAGGTTCTACAATGAGCAGTTCCTC. This gives the protein CANSLDRSGRFYNEQFL.

Notes on this clonotype: The junction shows a germline mismatch at one end, possibly a read error. This chain joins TRBV11-3 and TRBJ2-1; no reliable D call. Germline loops: CDR1 SGHNT, CDR2 YENEEA. The CDR3 runs 12 residues. Here the CDR3 reads CTRSLTPTEQFF. For the CDR3, the DNA is TGTACCAGGAGTTTAACCCCAACTGAGCAGTTCTTC.

This clonotype was recorded only once. A junction end diverges from the germline sequence, so it may reflect a read error. The rearrangement links TRBV4-2 to TRBJ2-5; D gene ambiguous. This CDR3 spans 15 amino acids. Germline CDR1 is LGHNA and CDR2 is YNFKEQ. The CDR3 is CGSSHRLGYQETQYF. For the CDR3, the DNA is TGTGGCAGCAGCCACCGCCTTGGGTACCAAGAGACCCAGTACTTC.

The chain couples TRBV20-1 to TRBJ2-5; TRBD1 matches at 9 bases. Trimming took 3 bases from V and 1 from J; bases not matched to a gene: 9. This CDR3 has 16 amino acids. CDR1 and CDR2 (germline): DFQATT, SNEGSKA (reference sequence). The CDR3, as DNA: TGCAGTGCTAGCCGGGACAGGGCTAACCTCCAAGAGACCCAGTACTTC. Translating it yields CSASRDRANLQETQYF.

The rearrangement links TRBV10-2 to TRBJ2-3; the D gene is possibly TRBD2 (6 bases). V lost 2 bases, J lost 2 bases, and 11 bases lay in between. Germline V lookup: CDR1 WSHSY, CDR2 SAAADI. The CDR3 totals 15 residues. The DNA of the CDR3 is TGCGCCAGCAGTGAGGCGGAGGGATCCACAGATACGCAGTATTTT. Translation: CASSEAEGSTDTQYF.

The gene calls are TRBV4-1 and TRBJ2-2, with a tentative D call TRBD2 (6 bases). Germline-derived CDR1 and CDR2 are MGHRA and YSYEKL. This CDR3 is 14 amino acids long. Trimming pared 5 bases from V and 7 bases from J, leaving 14 bases between. CDR3 coding DNA: TGCGCCAGCAGCGGGCGGGGAAGTGTCGGGGAGCTGTTTTTT. Its translation: CASSGRGSVGELFF.

Of note for this clonotype: With a much larger clone just one base away, this may be a read error. V gene TRBV28 combines with J gene TRBJ1-2, with 8 bases matching TRBD1. With 8 bases clipped from V and 1 base from J, the junction kept 9 bases outside the gene matches. This CDR3 is 15 amino acids long. Germline values: CDR1 MDHEN, CDR2 SYDVKM. CDR3 region: CASRGQGLDNYGYTF. The CDR3 DNA reads TGTGCCAGCCGTGGACAGGGCCTAGATAACTATGGCTACACCTTC.

Note on this clonotype: An end of the junction does not agree with germline; a read error may underlie this. This chain links TRBV12-3 or TRBV12-4 with TRBJ2-2, with D possibly TRBD2 on 5 matching bases. The CDR3 is made up of 13 amino acids. CDR3 DNA: TGTGCCGGCAGCCCATGGGAGTCCGGGGAGCTGTTTTTT. Translation gives CAGSPWESGELFF.

To note about this clonotype: This CDR3 is missing its conserved last phenylalanine or tryptophan, likely due to a read error. The V call is TRBV29-1, the J call TRBJ2-7, with D perhaps matching TRBD1 or TRBD2 (5 bases each). Trimming stripped 7 bases from V and 6 bases from J, with 13 bases between. Germline V gene sequence: CDR1 SQVTM, CDR2 ANQGSEA. The CDR3 sequence is 11 residues long. The CDR3 nucleotides are TGCAGCGCCATCTTCGGGGCCGAGCAGTACTTA. Amino acid sequence: CSAIFGAEQYL.

Of note for this clonotype: One end of the junction varies from germline; a read error may be responsible. The chain combines TRBV12-3 or TRBV12-4 with TRBJ2-5, with unresolved D. The CDR3 is 12 amino acids. The CDR3 protein is CASSLGRETQYF. For the CDR3, the DNA is TGCGCCAGCAGTTTAGGGCGGGAGACCCAGTACTTC.

Notes on this clonotype: The junction shows a germline mismatch at one end, possibly a read error. This rearrangement joins TRBV7-9 to TRBJ2-5; D gene unclear. In germline, CDR1 is SEHNR, CDR2 FQNEAQ (reference sequence). The CDR3 contains 11 residues. The CDR3 loop is CAMSLKETQCF. The CDR3 DNA sequence: TGTGCCATGAGCCTGAAAGAGACCCAGTGCTTC.

Details on this clonotype: The junction and the germline gene differ at one end; a read error may be behind it. The rearrangement uses TRBV19 and TRBJ1-5, with D possibly matching TRBD1 (5 bases). The CDR3 covers 14 residues. Germline-derived CDR1 and CDR2 are LNHDA and SQIVND (reference sequence). The CDR3 DNA follows: TGTACCAGTAGATCGGGGGGAGCAAGTCAGCACCAGCATTTT. This codes for CTSRSGGASQHQHF.

Worth noting for this clonotype: One junction end disagrees with the germline gene, perhaps due to a read error. The chain carries TRBV5-1 and TRBJ2-5, with a weak D call TRBD2 (6 bases). This CDR3 region has 15 residues. The V gene's germline CDR1 is SGHRS and CDR2 YFSETQ. The CDR3 loop is CASSPLGIGGETQYF. In DNA form, the CDR3 reads TGCGCCAGCAGCCCATTGGGGATCGGGGGTGAGACCCAATACTTC. Full variable domain (outside the CDR3, taken from reference TRBV5-1 and TRBJ2-5): KAGVTQTPRYLIKTRGQQVTLSCSPISGHRSVSWYQQTPGQGLQFLFEYFSETQRNKGNFPGRFSGRQFSNSRSEMNVSTLELGDSALYLCASSPLGIGGETQYFGPGTRLLVL.

A note on this clonotype: A read error may produce the germline difference seen at one junction end. The V call is TRBV24-1, the J call TRBJ2-3; 7 bases line up with TRBD2. This CDR3 comprises 16 residues. The germline V gene has CDR1 KGHDR and CDR2 SFDVKD. CDR3 DNA: TGTACCACCAGTGGGAGGGGAACGACTATCACAGATACGAAGTATTTT. It yields the protein CTTSGRGTTITDTKYF.

This clonotype was seen a few times. The chain joins TRBV9 to TRBJ2-7; possible D gene TRBD1, 6 bases. The CDR3 spans 15 residues. The germline V and J ends were trimmed by 2 bases and 4 bases, with 16 bases remaining between them. CDR1 and CDR2 from the germline V gene are SGDLS and YYNGEE. The CDR3 nucleotides read TGTGCCAGCAGCGTGGCCGGGACATCAGGATACGAGCAGTACTTC. Translating it yields CASSVAGTSGYEQYF.

In the case of this clonotype: Since the CDR3 does not end with the conserved phenylalanine or tryptophan, this likely comes from a read error. V is TRBV12-3 or TRBV12-4 and J is TRBJ1-2; D unclear. Deletions cut 4 bases from V and 8 bases from J, with 11 bases between. This CDR3 has 12 amino acids. The CDR3 coding sequence is TGTGCCAGCAGTTCCCAGAGTTCGGGCTACACCATC. Translated, it gives CASSSQSSGYTI.

Comments on this clonotype: No conserved phenylalanine or tryptophan is present at the end of the CDR3, so a read error is the likely explanation. The chain recombines TRBV29-1 with TRBJ2-1; D is unresolved. The CDR3 loop spans 14 amino acids. V dropped 5 bases and J dropped 9 bases, with 20 bases sitting between them. Germline CDR1 is SQVTM and CDR2 is ANQGSEA. The DNA for the CDR3 is TGCAGCGTTATTCTAGGTGGGATGTTCGGTGAGCAGTTCTTG. It encodes CSVILGGMFGEQFL.

Note on this clonotype: The junction departs from the called germline gene at one end, perhaps through a read error. This sequence joins TRBV6-6 and TRBJ1-5; TRBD1 might be the D (5 bases). The CDR3 is made up of 15 amino acids. CDR1 is MNHNY, CDR2 SVGAGI, per germline (reference sequence). CDR3: CATTRGGLSNQPQRF. The CDR3 DNA reads as TGTGCCACCACTCGGGGGGGTCTTAGCAATCAGCCTCAGCGTTTT.